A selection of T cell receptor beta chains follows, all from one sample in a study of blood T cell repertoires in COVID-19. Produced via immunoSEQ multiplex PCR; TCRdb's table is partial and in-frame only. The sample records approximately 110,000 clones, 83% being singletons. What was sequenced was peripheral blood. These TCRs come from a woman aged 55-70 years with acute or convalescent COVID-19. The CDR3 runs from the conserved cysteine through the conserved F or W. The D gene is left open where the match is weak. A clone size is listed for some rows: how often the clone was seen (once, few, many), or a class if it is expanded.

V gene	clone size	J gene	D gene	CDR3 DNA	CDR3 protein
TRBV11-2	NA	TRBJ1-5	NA	TGTGCCAGCAGCGGAGGGGCGGTCTTCAATCAGCCCCAGCATTTT	CASSGGAVFNQPQHF
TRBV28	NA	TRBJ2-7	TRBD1	TGTGCCAGCAGTGGGGACAGTCCCCTCGAGCAGTACTTC	CASSGDSPLEQYF
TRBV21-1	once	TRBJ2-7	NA	TGTGCCAGCAGCAACCCATTTTTTACGAGGATTAGCTCCTACGAGCAGTACTTC	CASSNPFFTRISSYEQYF
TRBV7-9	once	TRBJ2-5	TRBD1	TGTGCCAGCAGCTTAGGGGACAGGGGTAAAGAAGAGACCCAGTACTTC	CASSLGDRGKEETQYF
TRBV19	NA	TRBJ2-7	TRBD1	TGTGCCAGTAGTATACAACCGACAGGGAACTACGAGCAGTACTTC	CASSIQPTGNYEQYF
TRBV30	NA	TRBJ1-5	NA	TGTGCCTGGAGTGTACTGGGGGCCCTAGGACAGCCCCAGCATTTT	CAWSVLGALGQPQHF
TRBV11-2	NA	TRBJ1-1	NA	TGTGCCAGCAGCTTAGATTCGAGTGGGGCAGGGATGAGTACTTTCTTT	CASSLDSSGAGMSTFF
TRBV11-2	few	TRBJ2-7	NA	TGTGCCAGCAGCTTAGTTCTGGGCACGACCTACGAGCAGTACTTC	CASSLVLGTTYEQYF
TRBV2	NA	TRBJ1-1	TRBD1	TGTGCCAGCAGGGGACAGGGTCATTGGGAAGCTTTCTTT	CASRGQGHWEAFF
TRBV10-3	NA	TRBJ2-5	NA	TGTGCCATCAGTGACTACCTCCAAGAGACCCAGTACTTC	CAISDYLQETQYF
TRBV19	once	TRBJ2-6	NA	TGTGCCAGTAGTATGCGGGCCCTAGAAACCAACGTCCTGACTTTC	CASSMRALETNVLTF
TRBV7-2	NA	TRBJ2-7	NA	TGTGCCAGCAGCTTACCCTGGGCATACGAGCAGTACTTC	CASSLPWAYEQYF
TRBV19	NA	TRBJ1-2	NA	TGTGCCAGTAGTCTCGACAGTAACTATGGCTACACCTTC	CASSLDSNYGYTF
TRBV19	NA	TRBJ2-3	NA	TGTGCCAGTAGGACATCGGGGGTGGATACGCAGTATTTT	CASRTSGVDTQYF
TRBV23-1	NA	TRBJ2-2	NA	TGCGCCAGCAGTCCCGGCGGCAGGGGTTACACCGGGGAGCTGTTTTTT	CASSPGGRGYTGELFF
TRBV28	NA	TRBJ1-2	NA	TGTGCCAGCAGTTTTGGGACATTCGGGTATGGCTACACCTTC	CASSFGTFGYGYTF
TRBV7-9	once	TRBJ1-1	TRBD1	TGTGCCAGCAGCCCCTCCGGGCAGGGGGCCTCTGAAGCTTTCTTT	CASSPSGQGASEAFF
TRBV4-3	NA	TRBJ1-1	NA	TGCGCCAGCAGCCACCCCACAGAGAACACTGAAGCTTTCTTT	CASSHPTENTEAFF
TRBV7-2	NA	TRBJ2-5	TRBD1	TGTGCCAGCAGCGCCCAACAGGGGCGAGAGACCCAGTACTTC	CASSAQQGRETQYF
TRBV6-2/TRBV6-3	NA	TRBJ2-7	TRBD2	TGTGCCAGCAGTTACTCCTTGGGACTAGTGTACTACGAGCAGTACTTC	CASSYSLGLVYYEQYF
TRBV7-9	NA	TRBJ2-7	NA	TGTGCCAGCAGCTTAGGAACTCGGGACGAGCAGTACTTC	CASSLGTRDEQYF
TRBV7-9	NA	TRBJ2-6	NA	TGTGCCAGCAGCTTAGTTGGCGGTAGCTTCTCCTCTGGGGCCAACGTCCTGACTTTC	CASSLVGGSFSSGANVLTF
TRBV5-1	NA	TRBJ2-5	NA	TGCGCCAGCAGCTCCCTTGGGCAGGTCGGCGAGACCCAGTACTTC	CASSSLGQVGETQYF
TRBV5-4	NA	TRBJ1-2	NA	TGTGCCAGCAGCTGGTCGGGGGAAGATGGCTACACCTTC	CASSWSGEDGYTF
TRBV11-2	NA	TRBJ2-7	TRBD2	TGTGCCAGCAGCTTAGTAAGACTAGCGGGAGTCGGCGAGCAGTACTTC	CASSLVRLAGVGEQYF
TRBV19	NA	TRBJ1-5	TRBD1	TGTGCCAGTAGGAACTCGAGGGGACAGGGGGATCAGCCCCAGCATTTT	CASRNSRGQGDQPQHF
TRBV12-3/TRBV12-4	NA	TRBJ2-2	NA	TGTGCCAGCACCACAGGGAACACCGGGGAGCTGTTTTTT	CASTTGNTGELFF
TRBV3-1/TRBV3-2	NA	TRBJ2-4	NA	TGTGCCAGCAGCCTTCCGATTAATAGCGGAACCAAAAACATTCAGTACTTC	CASSLPINSGTKNIQYF
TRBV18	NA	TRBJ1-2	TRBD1	TGTGCCAGCTCACCAAAACAGGGGTACGGCTACACCTTC	CASSPKQGYGYTF
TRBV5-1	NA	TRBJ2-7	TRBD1	TGCGCCAGCAGCCCCGGCCCGGGACAGTCCTCCTACGAGCAGTACTTC	CASSPGPGQSSYEQYF
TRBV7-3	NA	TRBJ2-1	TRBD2	TGTGCCAGCAGCGTTACTAGCGGGTTCTACAATGAGCAGTTCTTC	CASSVTSGFYNEQFF
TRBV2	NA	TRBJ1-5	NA	TGTGCCAGCAGTCCGGGTAATAGCAATCAGCCCCAGCATTTT	CASSPGNSNQPQHF
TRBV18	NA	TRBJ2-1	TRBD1	TGTGCCAGCTCCATAGGACAGGGGGCCCTTTATGAGCAGTTCTTC	CASSIGQGALYEQFF